This T cell receptor beta chain came from a study of radiation and T cells in renal cell carcinoma (dated by TCRdb to the early 2020s). Regarding the research as a whole: The samples were obtained from a clinical trial, where primary renal cell carcinomas were treated with 15 Gy stereotactic body radiation therapy and then removed by nephrectomy 4 weeks afterward. A total of under 60 samples underwent TCR beta sequencing, made up of about 26 tumors and about 27 peripheral blood samples. A total of 4 million to 5 million unique CDR3 nucleotide sequences, encoding 2.5 million to 3 million unique CDR3 amino acid sequences, were found across all 50 or so samples.

This clone was detected once. No antigen is known for it. One base away there is no much larger clone; base qualities are not given. Germline trimming amounts to 6 bases on V and 2 bases on J, with 9 as the count of junction bases outside the gene matches. The CDR3 runs 15 amino acids, cysteine and phenylalanine included. Left in the record is the CDR3 DNA by itself, 45 bases read in frame from the first base. CDR1 and CDR2 (SNHLY, FYNNEI) derive from the germline V gene. The intended sense of this specimen's time point label: blood 2 weeks post-SBRT. The sample's treatment or condition label, in plain terms: 15 Gy SBRT to primary tumor, nephrectomy 4 weeks later. Serial peripheral blood from radiation-treated patients was sampled at baseline, 2 weeks and 4 weeks after SBRT to track tumor-enriched clonotypes. Every patient had renal cell carcinoma of clear cell pathology. Genomic DNA for TCR sequencing was prepared using the QIAamp DNA Blood Mini Kit (Qiagen). The analyses included just those samples that passed every quality control check.

The research as a whole found: The single-armed trial design could not address effects of radiation dose or scheduling on the TCR repertoire. An increase in top tumor clonotypes in blood was observed from baseline to 2 weeks post-radiation, followed by contraction by 4 weeks, which was taken to suggest transient expansion of tumor-resident clones. Changes in the blood repertoire were not tracked past 4 weeks after treatment. Because no pretreatment tumor biopsies were available, whether clonotypes were present in the tumor at baseline could not be determined.

TCR beta libraries were generated from genomic DNA with the immunoSEQ kit, following the manufacturer's recommendations. Library preparation used a first multiplex PCR with proprietary primers, then a second PCR adding unique barcodes, with bead cleanups after each round. A positive control reaction and a negative control reaction, both provided in the kit, were run with every batch of samples. The final libraries underwent checking on an Agilent 4200 TapeStation D1000 ScreenTape, volumetric pooling, and quantification by qPCR. Sequencing ran on an Illumina NextSeq500 with a MidOutput 150-cycle cartridge, using 156 Read1 and 15 Index1 cycles with kit custom primers. The pooled library was loaded at roughly 0.92 pM with a roughly 22% PhiX control spike-in. For the original study's pipeline: Vendor-processed data were analyzed in R, with a clonotype defined as all T cells sharing the same CDR3 nucleotide sequence. In the clone abundance analyses, frequencies were normalized to the 10,000 most abundant clones in each sample. Public T cell clones, which averaged fewer than five per sample, were excluded before analysis. An abundance difference of at least 32-fold between compartments was the criterion for calling clonotypes tumor-enriched or baseline blood-enriched. A beta-binomial differential abundance model was used to identify clonotypes that expanded or contracted between blood time points. Tumor-blood repertoire similarity was measured with the Baroni-Urbani and Buser coefficient, and group comparisons used two-tailed Wilcoxon tests in R. The immuneACCESS repertoire file appears here via TCRdb, limited to in-frame rearrangements. These files lack a portion of the clones; in checked studies, under half of the deficit traces to unresolved V genes, and the cause of the others is not known. The D gene and trimming were derived from the DNA, and the V and J assignments and clone size from that table. This sample comprises around 86,000 clones, about 86% of them detected only once. The top ten clones comprise 20% to 25% of the sample.

The sequence joins TRBV2 to TRBJ2-7, and 8 junctional nucleotides match TRBD1. The origin of this receptor is a woman in her forties or fifties with renal cell carcinoma. This specimen was blood, taken from a patient whose treatment included radiotherapy and nephrectomy. The DNA reads TGTGCCAGCAGCCCCGGACAGGGAGCCCCCTACGAGCAGTACTTC. This translates into CASSPGQGAPYEQYF.